The T cell receptor beta chain described here comes from a study of OX40 agonist ivuxolimab in advanced cancers. In this sample, this clone turned up once. Its specificity is unknown. Measured with immunoSEQ multiplex PCR; TCRdb has only the in-frame clones, and not every one. The sample holds 65,000 or so clones, roughly 82% seen once. Notes on the study in general: At doses 0.1 to 3.0 mg/kg, CD4+ and CD8+ clones expanded. Low normalized T-cell clonal expansion was also seen in some nonresponders.

Per germline, CDR1 SGHTA and CDR2 FQGNSA. The CDR3 is 12 amino acids. The V and J ends lost 0 bases and 4 bases respectively, with 3 bases between them. The chain couples TRBV7-2 to TRBJ1-2, with D unclear. This TCR derives from an adult with an advanced solid tumor such as melanoma, head and neck, liver or kidney cancer. The sample in question was CD4+ or CD8+ T cells sorted from blood, obtained in a trial of the OX40 agonist ivuxolimab. CDR3 coding DNA: TGTGCCAGCAGCTTAGCCTCCTATGGCTACACCTTC. Translation gives CASSLASYGYTF.